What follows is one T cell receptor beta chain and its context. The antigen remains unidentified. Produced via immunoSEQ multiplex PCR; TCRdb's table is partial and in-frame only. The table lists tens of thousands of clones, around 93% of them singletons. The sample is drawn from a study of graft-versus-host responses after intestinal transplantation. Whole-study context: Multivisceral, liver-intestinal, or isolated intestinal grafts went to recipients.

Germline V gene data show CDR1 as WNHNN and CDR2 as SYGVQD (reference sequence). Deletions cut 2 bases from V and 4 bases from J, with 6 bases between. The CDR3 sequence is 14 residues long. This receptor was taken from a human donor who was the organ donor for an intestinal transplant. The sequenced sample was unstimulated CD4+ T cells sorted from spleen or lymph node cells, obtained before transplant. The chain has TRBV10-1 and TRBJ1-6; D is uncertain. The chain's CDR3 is CASSETAYNSPLHF. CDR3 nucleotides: TGCGCCAGCAGTGAGACAGCATATAATTCACCCCTCCACTTT.